What follows are 20 T cell receptor beta chains derived from one specimen sequenced in a study of cytomegalovirus exposure and HLA in healthy donors (dated by TCRdb to about 2017). Library method: the immunoSEQ multiplex PCR assay. For the multiplex PCR, a mixture combining 60 forward primers for TCR Vbeta segments and 13 reverse primers for TCR Jbeta segments was used. In its TCRdb copy, this immuneACCESS table keeps in-frame sequences only and misses some clones. Where compared with another copy, unresolved V genes explain less than half of these, and the others have no known cause. The sample table shows about 150,000 clones, and around 79% are seen once. Approximately 5.7% of the sample rests with the top ten. The sample consisted of PBMCs. These receptors originate from a man aged 30-40 years in good health and CMV-seropositive.

The chain recombines TRBV6-5 with TRBJ1-5; TRBD1 matches at 9 bases. CDR3 length: 15 amino acids. The ends lost 6 bases at V and 2 bases at J; junction bases unmatched: 5. CDR1 and CDR2 from the germline V gene are MNHEY and SVGAGI. DNA of the CDR3: TGTGCCAGCAGGCCTGACAGGGGGGGCAATCAGCCCCAGCATTTT. Its protein is CASRPDRGGNQPQHF.

The V gene is TRBV2, the J gene TRBJ1-1; 8 bases line up with TRBD1. The CDR3 covers 12 residues. Germline V gene lookup returns CDR1 SNHLY and CDR2 FYNNEI. Losses at the gene ends were 6 bases for V and 11 bases for J; bases not matched to a gene: 8. The CDR3 loop is CASRVYRGMAFF. The DNA of the CDR3 is TGTGCCAGCAGGGTTTACAGGGGGATGGCTTTCTTT. Looking up the rest from reference TRBV2 and TRBJ1-1 gives the full variable domain: EPEVTQTPSHQVTQMGQEVILRCVPISNHLYFYWYRQILGQKVEFLVSFYNNEISEKSEIFDDQFSVERPDGSNFTLKIRSTKLEDSAMYFCASRVYRGMAFFGQGTRLTVV.

This clone appeared a few times. This chain links TRBV6-6 with TRBJ2-1; 7 positions match TRBD1. V was pared by 8 bases and J by 6 bases, with 4 bases of the junction left unmatched. Germline V gives CDR1 MNHNY, CDR2 SVGAGI (reference sequence). The CDR3 consists of 12 residues. The CDR3 spells CASCGQVNEQFF. CDR3 DNA: TGTGCCAGCTGCGGACAGGTCAATGAGCAGTTCTTC.

This clone was found once. V is TRBV7-6 and J is TRBJ1-1; tentatively, D is TRBD1 (6 bases). Germline assignment: CDR1 SGHVS and CDR2 FNYEAQ. The CDR3 contains 16 residues. V was shortened by 5 bases and J by 0 bases, with 16 bases between the two germline ends. The CDR3 region is CASSLQPGEMNTEAFF. CDR3 DNA: TGTGCCAGCAGCCTACAACCAGGGGAAATGAACACTGAAGCTTTCTTT.

The chain recombines TRBV28 with TRBJ2-3; 10 bases line up with TRBD1. The CDR3 is 15 residues long. The germline gives CDR1 MDHEN, CDR2 SYDVKM. The V and J ends lost 5 bases and 2 bases, in that order; junction bases with no gene match: 4. CDR3 sequence: CASSGTGENTDTQYF. CDR3 sequence (DNA): TGTGCCAGCAGTGGGACAGGGGAAAACACAGATACGCAGTATTTT.

The chain carries TRBV6-4 and TRBJ2-5; the D gene is possibly TRBD2 (5 bases). Germline V gene data show CDR1 as MRHNA and CDR2 as SNTAGT. CDR3 size: 13 residues. Trimming cost V 4 bases and J 4 bases, with 10 bases left between them. The DNA for the CDR3 is TGTGCCAGCAGTGCGGACTGGGGAGAGACCCAGTACTTC. It codes for CASSADWGETQYF.

The rearrangement uses TRBV5-6 and TRBJ1-6; D is possibly TRBD1 (6 bases). The CDR3 has 15 amino acids. Trimming stripped 0 bases from V and 15 bases from J, with 19 bases between. Germline CDR1 reads SGHDT; CDR2 reads YYEEEE. CDR3 in amino acids: CASSLGQVLSQGLHF. In nucleotides, the CDR3 is TGTGCCAGCAGCTTGGGACAGGTCCTAAGTCAAGGCCTCCACTTT.

This chain joins TRBV27 and TRBJ1-1; no definite D call. The germline V and J ends were trimmed by 3 bases and 0 bases, with 8 bases remaining between them. Germline V gives CDR1 MNHEY, CDR2 SMNVEV (reference sequence). The CDR3 is 14 amino acids. The CDR3 DNA reads as TGTGCCAGCAGTTTGGGCCAGGTGAACACTGAAGCTTTCTTT. It encodes CASSLGQVNTEAFF.

In its sample, this clone was seen once. This sequence joins TRBV7-2 and TRBJ2-7; TRBD2 is a possible D gene (7 bases). The V gene lost 1 base and the J gene lost 3 bases, with 13 bases spanning the gap. Germline assignment: CDR1 SGHTA and CDR2 FQGNSA. CDR3 length: 15 residues. The CDR3 here is CASSLGGGAIYEQYF. CDR3 in DNA: TGTGCCAGCAGCTTAGGAGGGGGGGCGATCTACGAGCAGTACTTC.

This clone has only one observation. The rearrangement uses TRBV27 and TRBJ2-4, with a tentative D call TRBD1 (6 bases). The CDR3 loop spans 14 amino acids. CDR1 MNHEY and CDR2 SMNVEV come from the germline V gene (reference sequence). The V end lost 8 bases, the J end lost 7 bases, and 18 bases lay between the germline ends. CDR3 bases: TGTGCCAGCCCCCACAGGGCCAAACGGAACATTCAGTACTTC. It is translated as CASPHRAKRNIQYF.

J is TRBJ1-1 and V is TRBV30, with D maybe TRBD1 (6 bases). This CDR3 spans 13 amino acids. Per germline, CDR1 GTSNPN and CDR2 SVGIG (reference sequence). Trimming left V 0 bases short and J 5 bases short, with 10 bases between. CDR3 residues: CAWSVDQGTEAFF. The CDR3, as DNA: TGTGCCTGGAGTGTAGACCAGGGGACTGAAGCTTTCTTT.

About this clone: This same CDR3 is encoded by further DNA sequences in the sample. V is TRBV5-1 and J is TRBJ2-3; 7 nucleotides agree with TRBD2. CDR1 and CDR2 from the germline V gene are SGHRS and YFSETQ. This CDR3 contains 14 residues. The junction had 3 bases not matched to a gene; V was cut back by 2 bases and J by 3 bases. CDR3: CASSLGLVTDTQYF. The CDR3 nucleotides read TGCGCCAGCAGCTTAGGACTAGTGACAGATACGCAGTATTTT.

J is TRBJ2-3 and V is TRBV5-1; D remains unclear. Germline V CDR1 and CDR2: SGHRS, YFSETQ. This CDR3 has 14 residues. Between the trimmed V and J ends, which lost 4 bases and 2 bases, there was a span of 11 bases. The CDR3 nucleotides read TGCGCCAGCAGCGCTTCGACTCCCACAGATACGCAGTATTTT. It yields the protein CASSASTPTDTQYF.

This chain connects TRBV7-9 to TRBJ2-3; TRBD1 might be the D (6 bases). Germline CDR1 is SEHNR and CDR2 is FQNEAQ (reference sequence). The CDR3 has 14 amino acids. The V end was cut by 8 bases, the J end by 4 bases, with 16 bases between. The CDR3 spells CASVGAYIADTQYF. The CDR3 DNA follows: TGTGCCAGCGTGGGGGCGTATATCGCAGATACGCAGTATTTT.

About this clone: The junction departs from germline at one end; a sequencing error may be responsible. Other DNA sequences in the same sample also yield this CDR3. The rearrangement uses TRBV5-4 and TRBJ2-7, with D perhaps TRBD2 (6 bases). Germline V gene lookup returns CDR1 SGHNT and CDR2 YYREEE (reference sequence). The CDR3 is made up of 16 amino acids. The CDR3 nucleotides read TGCGCCAGCAGCCGGACGTCCGGGACTCCTTCCTACGAGCAGTACTTC. This translates into CASSRTSGTPSYEQYF.

The rearrangement links TRBV29-1 to TRBJ2-1; 10 nucleotides align to TRBD2. The CDR3 consists of 16 residues. Germline V gene sequence: CDR1 SQVTM, CDR2 ANQGSEA. Trimming took 0 bases from V and 7 from J; bases not matched to a gene: 9. The CDR3 DNA reads as TGCAGCGTTGAAGATGCGGCTAGCGGGAGACGTAATGAGCAGTTCTTC. Its protein product is CSVEDAASGRRNEQFF.

The chain has TRBV6-5 and TRBJ2-1; 10 bases align to TRBD2. The germline gives CDR1 MNHEY, CDR2 SVGAGI. The CDR3 totals 14 residues. J lost 8 bases, V lost 5 bases, and 6 bases had no gene match. In DNA, the CDR3 is TGTGCCAGCAGTCGGACTAGCGGCTGGGATGAGCAGTTCTTC. This translates into CASSRTSGWDEQFF.

V and J are TRBV5-5 and TRBJ2-5; perhaps TRBD1 as D (5 bases). V was cut by 0 bases and J by 5 bases, with 11 bases left in between. Germline V gene sequence: CDR1 SGHKS, CDR2 YYEKEE (reference sequence). This CDR3 is 14 amino acids long. For the CDR3, the DNA is TGTGCCAGCAGCTTGGCCGCAGGGATGGAGACCCAGTACTTC. Translation gives CASSLAAGMETQYF.

This chain links TRBV7-6 with TRBJ2-6; D not certain. V lost 6 bases and J 0 bases, leaving 3 bases between the germline ends. Germline values: CDR1 SGHVS, CDR2 FNYEAQ. CDR3 length equals 13 residues. As DNA, the CDR3 is TGTGCCAGCAGTAACTCTGGGGCCAACGTCCTGACTTTC. Amino acids: CASSNSGANVLTF. Full variable domain (remainder filled in from reference TRBV7-6 and TRBJ2-6): GAGVSQSPRYKVTKRGQDVALRCDPISGHVSLYWYRQALGQGPEFLTYFNYEAQQDKSGLPNDRFSAERPEGSISTLTIQRTEQRDSAMYRCASSNSGANVLTFGAGSRLTVL.

This clone was detected only once. V and J are TRBV28 and TRBJ2-7; 11 bases map to TRBD2. Unmatched junction bases numbered 3, after V lost 5 bases and J lost 3 bases. The germline CDR1 and CDR2 sequences are MDHEN and SYDVKM. This CDR3 spans 14 amino acids. The chain's CDR3 is CASSVTSGNYEQYF. The CDR3 bases are TGTGCCAGCAGTGTGACTAGCGGGAACTACGAGCAGTACTTC.